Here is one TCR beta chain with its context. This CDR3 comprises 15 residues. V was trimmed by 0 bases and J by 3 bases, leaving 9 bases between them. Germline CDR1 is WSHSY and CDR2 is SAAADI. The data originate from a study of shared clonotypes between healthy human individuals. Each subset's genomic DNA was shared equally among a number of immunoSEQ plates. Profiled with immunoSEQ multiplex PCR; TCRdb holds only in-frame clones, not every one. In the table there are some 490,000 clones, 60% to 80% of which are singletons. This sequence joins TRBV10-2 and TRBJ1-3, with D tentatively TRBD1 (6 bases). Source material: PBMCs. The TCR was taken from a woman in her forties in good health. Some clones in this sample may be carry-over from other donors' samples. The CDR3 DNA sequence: TGCGCCAGCAGTGAGTCCGGGGGCTTTGGAAACACCATATATTTT. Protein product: CASSESGGFGNTIYF.